Presented here are 32 T cell receptor beta chains from one specimen sequenced in a study of blood T cell repertoires in COVID-19. Clones were sequenced by immunoSEQ multiplex PCR, and TCRdb holds only the in-frame ones, with some missing. The sample holds under 55,000 clones, about 90% seen once. The sequencing sample was made of peripheral blood. All receptors derive from a woman older than 75 with COVID-19, enrolled during active disease.

The J gene is TRBJ2-1, the V gene TRBV27; 9 nucleotides agree with TRBD2. Germline V lookup: CDR1 MNHEY, CDR2 SMNVEV (reference sequence). This CDR3 is 14 amino acids long. V lost 6 bases, J lost 4 bases, and 4 bases stayed unmatched. The CDR3 nucleotides read TGTGCCAGCAGCCGACTAGCGGAATACAATGAGCAGTTCTTC. Its translation: CASSRLAEYNEQFF.

This chain joins TRBV12-3 or TRBV12-4 and TRBJ2-7; 8 nucleotides align to TRBD1. This CDR3 is 13 amino acids long. V gave up 6 bases and J gave up 7 bases; unmatched junction bases: 8. CDR3 DNA: TGTGCCAGCAGAGGACAGGGCCCGGGGGAGCAGTACTTC. This gives the protein CASRGQGPGEQYF.

The V and J genes are TRBV7-2 and TRBJ1-4, with D possibly matching TRBD1 (6 bases). Germline values: CDR1 SGHTA, CDR2 FQGNSA. Trimming removed 3 bases from V and 8 bases from J, with 10 bases in between. The CDR3 is 13 amino acids. The CDR3 spells CASSFGTGEKLFF. As DNA, the CDR3 is TGTGCCAGCAGCTTCGGTACAGGGGAAAAACTGTTTTTT.

The chain recombines TRBV11-3 with TRBJ2-2; 8 bases map to TRBD2. V shed 8 bases, J shed 4 bases, and the junction held 9 bases outside the gene matches. This CDR3 has 15 residues. Germline V gene data show CDR1 as SGHNT and CDR2 as YENEEA. The CDR3 loop reads CASAAGGVSTGELFF. CDR3 nucleotides: TGTGCCAGCGCCGCGGGGGGTGTGAGCACCGGGGAGCTGTTTTTT.

The J gene is TRBJ1-6, the V gene TRBV19, with 9 bases matching TRBD1. Trimming took 6 bases from V and 6 from J; bases not matched to a gene: 6. The CDR3 sequence is 15 residues long. Germline V gives CDR1 LNHDA, CDR2 SQIVND (reference sequence). The CDR3 protein is CASSRPTGGNSPLHF. The CDR3 region has the DNA TGTGCCAGTAGCAGGCCGACAGGGGGTAATTCACCCCTCCACTTT.

This rearrangement joins TRBV5-1 to TRBJ1-1; the match to TRBD1 covers 10 bases. With V trimmed by 5 bases and J by 1 base, 5 bases remained unmatched. Germline V gene sequence: CDR1 SGHRS, CDR2 YFSETQ. There are 15 residues in the CDR3. The CDR3 region has the DNA TGCGCCAGCAGGGGGACAGGGGTCTCGAACACTGAAGCTTTCTTT. This translates into CASRGTGVSNTEAFF. Complete variable domain (other parts from reference TRBV5-1 and TRBJ1-1): KAGVTQTPRYLIKTRGQQVTLSCSPISGHRSVSWYQQTPGQGLQFLFEYFSETQRNKGNFPGRFSGRQFSNSRSEMNVSTLELGDSALYLCASRGTGVSNTEAFFGQGTRLTVV.

The chain links TRBV19 to TRBJ1-6; D is ambiguous. CDR1 and CDR2 from the germline V gene are LNHDA and SQIVND (reference sequence). Deletions cut 7 bases from V and 9 bases from J, with 16 bases between. The CDR3 runs to 14 residues. The CDR3 loop is CASNQARVGSPLHF. CDR3 nucleotides: TGTGCCAGTAACCAGGCGAGGGTGGGTTCACCCCTCCACTTT.

The chain uses TRBV6-4 and TRBJ2-3; TRBD2 matches 9 bases. CDR3 length: 15 residues. Losses at the gene ends were 0 bases for V and 6 bases for J; bases not matched to a gene: 4. Germline CDR1 is MRHNA and CDR2 is SNTAGT. The CDR3 DNA is TGTGCCAGCAGTGACTCAGCTAGCGGGATTGATACGCAGTATTTT. It translates to CASSDSASGIDTQYF.

This chain joins TRBV18 and TRBJ1-3; the D gene is possibly TRBD1 (5 bases). V dropped 5 bases and J dropped 3 bases, with 11 bases sitting between them. The CDR3 consists of 14 residues. Germline CDR1 is KGHSH and CDR2 is LQKENI. The CDR3 DNA is TGTGCCAGCTCATCGCAGGGTGGTGGAAACACCATATATTTT. Encoded protein: CASSSQGGGNTIYF.

This rearrangement joins TRBV5-5 to TRBJ1-4; a weak D match, TRBD1 (6 bases). The V gene lost 4 bases and the J gene lost 5 bases, with 15 bases spanning the gap. CDR1 is SGHKS, CDR2 YYEKEE, per germline (reference sequence). The CDR3 loop spans 15 amino acids. The CDR3 coding sequence is TGTGCCAGCAGCCCGCGGACAGCCACGAATGAAAAACTGTTTTTT. It is translated as CASSPRTATNEKLFF.

This clone was recorded a few times. The chain has TRBV5-8 and TRBJ2-1; 13 bases map to TRBD2. This CDR3 is 16 amino acids long. The germline gives CDR1 SGHTS, CDR2 YDEGEE. Germline trimming cut 1 base from V and 10 bases from J; bases unmatched to any gene: 8. In nucleotides, the CDR3 is TGTGCCAGCAGCTTGCGGGGACTAGCGGGACCTGGAGAGCAGTTCTTC. The encoded protein is CASSLRGLAGPGEQFF. The entire variable domain, with the rest obtained from reference TRBV5-8 and TRBJ2-1, is as follows: EAGVTQSPTHLIKTRGQQATLRCSPISGHTSVYWYQQALGLGLQFLLWYDEGEERNRGNFPPRFSGRQFPNYSSELNVNALELEDSALYLCASSLRGLAGPGEQFFGPGTRLTVL.

This clone was seen just once. V usage is TRBV9 and J usage is TRBJ2-6; possible D gene TRBD1, 5 bases. Per the germline V gene, CDR1 is SGDLS and CDR2 is YYNGEE. CDR3 size: 18 residues. V was clipped by 1 base and J by 0 bases, with 14 bases between them. CDR3 DNA: TGTGCCAGCAGCGTAAGGTGGGGTGACAGCTCTGGGGCCAACGTCCTGACTTTC. Protein: CASSVRWGDSSGANVLTF.

The gene calls are TRBV18 and TRBJ2-7; 9 positions match TRBD2. Germline CDR1 reads KGHSH; CDR2 reads LQKENI. This CDR3 comprises 14 residues. V shed 6 bases and J 2 bases; nucleotides not matched to a gene: 5. CDR3 nucleotides: TGTGCCAGCTCTAGCGGGGGTATCCCCTACGAGCAGTACTTC. Its translation is CASSSGGIPYEQYF.

The gene calls are TRBV5-6 and TRBJ1-5; tentatively, D is TRBD1 (6 bases). The CDR3 loop spans 15 amino acids. The germline gives CDR1 SGHDT, CDR2 YYEEEE. Deletions cut 4 bases from V and 3 bases from J, with 14 bases between. In nucleotides, the CDR3 is TGTGCCAGCAGCCGCCAGGACAGAGTCAATCAGCCCCAGCATTTT. Translating gives CASSRQDRVNQPQHF.

Of note for this clone: The identical CDR3 is also encoded by other nucleotide sequences in the sample. CDR3 sequence (DNA): TGTGCCTGGAGTGTCCAGGTCGACTATGGCTACACCTTC. It encodes CAWSVQVDYGYTF. The V call is TRBV30, the J call TRBJ1-2; D unresolved. The V end was cut by 0 bases, the J end by 3 bases, with 8 bases between. This CDR3 has 13 amino acids. Germline values: CDR1 GTSNPN, CDR2 SVGIG (reference sequence).

The rearrangement uses TRBV7-9 and TRBJ1-1; the D is unclear. V lost 10 bases and J lost 4, with 7 bases in between. The germline gives CDR1 SEHNR, CDR2 FQNEAQ (reference sequence). The CDR3 has 10 amino acids. The CDR3 DNA reads as TGTGCCACCGGCGGCACTGAAGCTTTCTTT. Encoded protein: CATGGTEAFF.

This clone was recorded a few times. The chain combines TRBV2 with TRBJ1-5, with D tentatively TRBD1 (5 bases). V gave up 4 bases and J gave up 4 bases, with 8 bases separating them. This CDR3 has 13 amino acids. Germline V gene sequence: CDR1 SNHLY, CDR2 FYNNEI. CDR3 sequence: CASSVGGNQPQHF. In nucleotides, the CDR3 is TGTGCCAGCAGTGTTGGGGGGAATCAGCCCCAGCATTTT.

The rearrangement joins TRBV5-1 to TRBJ1-1; 10 positions agree with TRBD1. V was pared by 4 bases and J by 1 base, with 10 bases of the junction left unmatched. Germline V CDR1 and CDR2: SGHRS, YFSETQ. The CDR3 is 17 amino acids. This chain's CDR3 is CASSLDRGGVPNTEAFF. The CDR3 bases are TGCGCCAGCAGCCTGGACAGGGGGGGAGTGCCGAACACTGAAGCTTTCTTT.

V and J are TRBV28 and TRBJ2-2; TRBD2 matches 8 bases. Per germline, CDR1 MDHEN and CDR2 SYDVKM. V shed 7 bases, J shed 1 base, and the junction held 5 bases outside the gene matches. This CDR3 has 15 amino acids. CDR3 region: CASTPGGRNTGELFF. CDR3 sequence (DNA): TGTGCCAGCACCCCGGGAGGGCGGAACACCGGGGAGCTGTTTTTT.

J is TRBJ1-5 and V is TRBV6-6; D is ambiguous. The V end was cut by 6 bases, the J end by 9 bases, with 12 bases between. This CDR3 is 12 amino acids long. Germline V gene lookup returns CDR1 MNHNY and CDR2 SVGAGI (reference sequence). This CDR3 is CASRAPSGPQHF. CDR3 in DNA: TGTGCCAGCAGGGCCCCCTCGGGGCCCCAGCATTTT.

This rearrangement joins TRBV7-2 to TRBJ2-7; D possibly corresponds to TRBD1 (5 bases). Germline V gene lookup returns CDR1 SGHTA and CDR2 FQGNSA. Trimming pared 4 bases from V and 5 bases from J, leaving 12 bases between. The CDR3 length is 13 residues. The CDR3: CASSSKGRNEQYF. In DNA form, the CDR3 reads TGTGCCAGCAGCTCCAAGGGGCGGAACGAGCAGTACTTC.

The rearrangement links TRBV27 to TRBJ1-2; D is uncertain. Per the germline V gene, CDR1 is MNHEY and CDR2 is SMNVEV (reference sequence). The CDR3 is 14 amino acids. V lost 1 base, J lost 6 bases, and 12 bases lay in between. CDR3 region: CASSLWGGYDGYTF. CDR3 DNA sequence: TGTGCCAGCAGTTTATGGGGAGGCTATGATGGCTACACCTTC.

The gene calls are TRBV5-1 and TRBJ1-2; 7 bases are a match to TRBD1. This CDR3 spans 17 amino acids. The trim removed 0 bases at V and 4 bases at J, leaving 12 bases unmatched. CDR1 is SGHRS and CDR2 is YFSETQ in the germline V gene. The CDR3 coding sequence is TGCGCCAGCAGCTTGGAGATTTTGGGGAACAGGGGCTATGGCTACACCTTC. This encodes CASSLEILGNRGYGYTF. Full variable domain (remainder filled in from reference TRBV5-1 and TRBJ1-2): KAGVTQTPRYLIKTRGQQVTLSCSPISGHRSVSWYQQTPGQGLQFLFEYFSETQRNKGNFPGRFSGRQFSNSRSEMNVSTLELGDSALYLCASSLEILGNRGYGYTFGSGTRLTVV.

This chain uses TRBV7-9 with TRBJ1-2, with a tentative D call TRBD1 (6 bases). The length of the CDR3 is 15 residues. Germline V lookup: CDR1 SEHNR, CDR2 FQNEAQ (reference sequence). The V and J ends lost 4 bases and 8 bases respectively, with 20 bases between them. The CDR3 bases are TGTGCCAGCAGCTCCTACAGGGACCGAGACGTAGGCTACACCTTC. Its protein product is CASSSYRDRDVGYTF.

The chain employs TRBV4-1 and TRBJ1-2, with D perhaps TRBD1 (6 bases). This CDR3 has 14 residues. The V gene's germline CDR1 is MGHRA and CDR2 YSYEKL. The ends were cut back, 5 bases at V and 4 bases at J, with 14 bases in the middle. The CDR3 sequence: CASSVPGQIYGYTF. In nucleotides, the CDR3 is TGCGCCAGCAGCGTCCCGGGACAAATCTATGGCTACACCTTC.

The chain couples TRBV9 to TRBJ1-3, with TRBD1 identical over 10 bases. V shed 3 bases and J 4 bases; nucleotides not matched to a gene: 4. Per the germline V gene, CDR1 is SGDLS and CDR2 is YYNGEE. This CDR3 has 15 amino acids. The CDR3 sequence is CASSGGQGGGNTIYF. The CDR3 coding sequence is TGTGCCAGCAGCGGCGGACAGGGGGGAGGAAACACCATATATTTT.

The chain uses TRBV7-8 and TRBJ2-7; the match to TRBD2 covers 9 bases. The CDR3 is 15 residues long. V shed 5 bases and J 6 bases; nucleotides not matched to a gene: 11. Germline-derived CDR1 and CDR2 are SGHVS and FQNEAQ. Here the CDR3 reads CASSPIAGERSEQYF. The DNA of the CDR3 is TGTGCCAGCAGCCCCATAGCGGGAGAACGATCCGAGCAGTACTTC.

CDR3 amino acids: CASSQAGGVEKLFF. DNA of the CDR3: TGCGCCAGCAGCCAAGCAGGGGGCGTTGAAAAACTGTTTTTT. The chain carries TRBV4-1 and TRBJ1-4, with TRBD1 matching 8 bases. CDR3 size: 14 residues. CDR1 is MGHRA and CDR2 is YSYEKL in the germline V gene. Unmatched junction bases numbered 2, after V lost 1 base and J lost 7 bases.

This clone was recorded a few times. The V call is TRBV3-1 (or the pseudogene TRBV3-2), the J call TRBJ1-3; D call uncertain. The CDR3 is made up of 16 amino acids. Trimming took 0 bases from V and 0 from J, leaving 9 bases between them. Germline values: CDR1 LGHDT, CDR2 YNNKEL (reference sequence). In DNA, the CDR3 is TGTGCCAGCAGCCAAGATCCGGGGTTCTCTGGAAACACCATATATTTT. Translation gives CASSQDPGFSGNTIYF.

The CDR3 nucleotides are TGCGCCAGCAGCTTAGTACAGGGGACCACTGAAGCTTTCTTT. Encoded protein: CASSLVQGTTEAFF. The genes are TRBV5-1 and TRBJ1-1, with TRBD1 matching 7 bases. Trimming took 2 bases from V and 4 from J; bases not matched to a gene: 5. This CDR3 spans 14 amino acids. From germline, CDR1 is SGHRS and CDR2 YFSETQ.

This clone was detected only once. J is TRBJ2-7 and V is TRBV19; maybe TRBD2 (7 bases). The germline V gene has CDR1 LNHDA and CDR2 SQIVND (reference sequence). The CDR3 sequence is 14 residues long. With 3 bases removed from V and 6 bases from J, the gap between germline ends came to 15 bases. CDR3 sequence reads: CASSMQGGAREQYF. CDR3 nucleotide sequence: TGTGCCAGTAGTATGCAAGGGGGGGCTCGCGAGCAGTACTTC.

This clone has just one count. The V call is TRBV7-8, the J call TRBJ1-1; D is uncertain. Germline V gene lookup returns CDR1 SGHVS and CDR2 FQNEAQ. The CDR3 covers 13 residues. V was shortened by 7 bases and J by 4 bases, with 13 bases between the two germline ends. For the CDR3, the DNA is TGTGCCAGCACTCTCCACGGGAGCACTGAAGCTTTCTTT. Residues: CASTLHGSTEAFF.